This T cell receptor beta chain was documented in a study of shared clonotypes between healthy human individuals. All donors qualified as healthy HIV-negative adults and had experienced no recent acute infections or vaccinations. The authors loaded around 190 ng DNA, around 32,000 T cell genomes, into sorted-subset replicate PCRs. Only in-frame clones appear in the TCRdb table, and some are missing; sequencing was by immunoSEQ multiplex PCR. The sample holds around 2.3 million clones, around 95% seen once. Concerning this clone itself: Other DNA sequences in the same sample also yield this CDR3.

The receptor was derived from a man aged 18 to 30 in good health. The sequenced sample was naive CD4+ T cells sorted from blood. Documented subset: CD45RA+ positively selected.

In DNA, the CDR3 is TGTGCCAGCAGCTCGGGACTAGCGGGAGCCTACGAGCAGTACTTC. Its translation is CASSSGLAGAYEQYF. The chain links TRBV7-2 to TRBJ2-7, with TRBD2 matching over 14 bases. Germline lookup yields CDR1 SGHTA and CDR2 FQGNSA. V lost 4 bases to trimming and J lost 2 bases; unmatched junction nucleotides: 1. The CDR3 length is 15 residues.